The 13 T cell receptor beta chains given below trace back to one sample, sequenced in a study of cytomegalovirus exposure and HLA in healthy donors. The PCR employed 60 Vbeta primers together with 13 Jbeta primers. Produced via immunoSEQ multiplex PCR; TCRdb's table is partial and in-frame only. The sample records a few hundred thousand clones, about 74% being singletons. The source material was PBMCs. All receptors come from a woman between 25 and 40 years old in good health and CMV-seronegative.

This clone was recorded a few times. The chain links TRBV5-5 to TRBJ2-3, with 7 bases matching TRBD1. This CDR3 contains 15 residues. Germline trimming cut 4 bases from V and 3 bases from J; bases unmatched to any gene: 8. Germline values: CDR1 SGHKS, CDR2 YYEKEE (reference sequence). CDR3 in DNA: TGTGCCAGCAGCCCCCAGGGACAGAATACAGATACGCAGTATTTT. This gives the protein CASSPQGQNTDTQYF. Full variable domain (missing parts from reference TRBV5-5 and TRBJ2-3): DAGVTQSPTHLIKTRGQQVTLRCSPISGHKSVSWYQQVLGQGPQFIFQYYEKEERGRGNFPDRFSARQFPNYSSELNVNALLLGDSALYLCASSPQGQNTDTQYFGPGTRLTVL.

The chain joins TRBV27 to TRBJ1-6; TRBD1 might be the D (5 bases). Trimming removed 8 bases at V and 1 base at J, with 6 bases between. Germline-derived CDR1 and CDR2 are MNHEY and SMNVEV (reference sequence). The CDR3 is made up of 13 amino acids. CDR3: CASGGSYNSPLHF. CDR3 coding DNA: TGTGCCAGCGGGGGGTCCTATAATTCACCCCTCCACTTT.

This clone occurred a few times. The rearrangement joins TRBV19 to TRBJ2-7; D possibly corresponds to TRBD2 (7 bases). Trimming cost V 4 bases and J 0 bases, with 22 bases left between them. The CDR3 covers 18 residues. The V gene's germline CDR1 is LNHDA and CDR2 SQIVND (reference sequence). CDR3 sequence reads: CASSTGGLGGPSSYEQYF. CDR3 nucleotides: TGTGCCAGTAGTACCGGGGGGCTTGGAGGGCCCTCCTCCTACGAGCAGTACTTC.

This clone was recorded a few times. The chain links TRBV5-5 to TRBJ2-2; D unresolved. CDR3 size: 13 residues. Germline CDR1 and CDR2: SGHKS and YYEKEE (reference sequence). V gave up 1 base and J gave up 8 bases, with 9 bases separating them. For the CDR3, the DNA is TGTGCCAGCAGCTTGATCGGAGCAGGGGAGCTGTTTTTT. Translating gives CASSLIGAGELFF.

V gene TRBV19 combines with J gene TRBJ2-5; D possibly corresponds to TRBD1 (6 bases). The CDR3 spans 15 residues. The germline V gene has CDR1 LNHDA and CDR2 SQIVND (reference sequence). The germline V and J ends were trimmed by 5 bases and 0 bases, with 13 bases remaining between them. CDR3 DNA: TGTGCCAGTAGTGTCTTAGGGGGAGACCAAGAGACCCAGTACTTC. Its protein is CASSVLGGDQETQYF.

The rearrangement joins TRBV10-1 to TRBJ2-3, with a possible D match to TRBD2 (7 bases). The V gene lost 8 bases and the J gene lost 5 bases, with 14 bases spanning the gap. The CDR3 has 13 amino acids. Germline V gene sequence: CDR1 WNHNN, CDR2 SYGVQD (reference sequence). The CDR3 loop reads CASGGAHGDTQYF. DNA of the CDR3: TGCGCCAGCGGGGGGGCCCATGGAGATACGCAGTATTTT.

The V gene is TRBV5-1, the J gene TRBJ1-1, with 7 bases identical to TRBD1. The CDR3 length is 14 residues. Germline assignment: CDR1 SGHRS and CDR2 YFSETQ. V was pared by 4 bases and J by 3 bases, with 6 bases of the junction left unmatched. The CDR3 DNA reads as TGCGCCAGCAGCCAACTCAGGGGGGACACTGAAGCTTTCTTT. This codes for CASSQLRGDTEAFF.

The V gene is TRBV9, the J gene TRBJ1-2; possible D gene TRBD1, 6 bases. The ends were cut back, 4 bases at V and 2 bases at J, with 15 bases in the middle. The CDR3 sequence is 15 residues long. CDR1 and CDR2 (germline): SGDLS, YYNGEE. The DNA of the CDR3 is TGTGCCAGCAGCCCGGGGGGGGCGGACAACTATGGCTACACCTTC. It yields the protein CASSPGGADNYGYTF.

The CDR3 sequence is CASSQPGLANEQFF. In nucleotides, the CDR3 is TGCGCCAGCAGCCAGCCGGGACTAGCGAATGAGCAGTTCTTC. The chain carries TRBV4-1 and TRBJ2-1, with 10 bases that match TRBD2. V dropped 3 bases and J dropped 7; count of bases not matched to a gene: 3. Germline V gives CDR1 MGHRA, CDR2 YSYEKL. The length of the CDR3 is 14 residues.

V gene TRBV30 combines with J gene TRBJ1-4; tentatively, D is TRBD1 (6 bases). The CDR3 extends over 15 amino acids. V gave up 3 bases and J gave up 4 bases, with 15 bases separating them. The germline V gene has CDR1 GTSNPN and CDR2 SVGIG (reference sequence). CDR3 sequence: CAWSLQGGNNEKLFF. The CDR3 nucleotides read TGTGCCTGGAGCCTTCAAGGGGGTAATAATGAAAAACTGTTTTTT.

This chain connects TRBV6-5 to TRBJ2-7; 8 bases map to TRBD1. This CDR3 comprises 13 residues. The germline gives CDR1 MNHEY, CDR2 SVGAGI. The V gene end was trimmed by 10 bases and the J gene end by 0 bases; junction bases not matched to a gene: 5. DNA of the CDR3: TGTGCCACCCGGGACAGGAGCTCCTACGAGCAGTACTTC. It yields the protein CATRDRSSYEQYF.

This chain joins TRBV5-1 and TRBJ2-1, with 11 bases identical to TRBD2. CDR1 and CDR2 from the germline V gene are SGHRS and YFSETQ. Unmatched junction bases numbered 4, after V lost 3 bases and J lost 8 bases. The CDR3 is 14 amino acids. The CDR3 sequence: CASSSGTSGYEQFF. CDR3 nucleotides: TGCGCCAGCAGCTCGGGGACTAGCGGCTATGAGCAGTTCTTC.

This chain connects TRBV29-1 to TRBJ2-7, with 7 nucleotides matching TRBD1. The CDR3 is 14 residues long. V was pared by 6 bases and J by 5 bases, with 13 bases of the junction left unmatched. CDR1 is SQVTM and CDR2 is ANQGSEA in the germline V gene. CDR3 coding DNA: TGCAGCGTCCTAGGTCGTAGGGGGCGGAACGAGCAGTACTTC. Encoded protein: CSVLGRRGRNEQYF.